Detailed here is one T cell receptor beta chain. Its specificity is unknown. Trimming took 5 bases from V and 0 from J; bases not matched to a gene: 15. CDR1 and CDR2 (germline): LNHDA, SQIVND (reference sequence). The CDR3 loop spans 18 amino acids. Vbeta (60) and Jbeta (13) primers were used in the PCR. The protocol was immunoSEQ multiplex PCR, while the TCRdb copy is restricted to in-frame clones and leaves out a portion. Of tens of thousands of clones listed, approximately 83% were seen once; the top ten hold under 4%. These data are taken from a study of cytomegalovirus exposure and HLA in healthy donors. Study findings and constraints: Immune exposure information available was restricted to CMV serostatus. A later analysis found most CMV-associated TCR beta chains apparently HLA-restricted.

The rearrangement joins TRBV19 to TRBJ1-2; 7 bases map to TRBD1. Sequencing input: PBMCs. This sequence was found in a man aged 50 to 59 in good health and CMV-seronegative. The CDR3 DNA sequence: TGTGCCAGTAGTGCACCCGACACGGGGACAGAGACTAACTATGGCTACACCTTC. It translates to CASSAPDTGTETNYGYTF.